The source of this T cell receptor beta chain is a study of blood T cell repertoires in COVID-19. As for the study in general: Samples taken during acute and convalescent COVID-19 were collected in the United States, Italy and Spain.

Data came from immunoSEQ multiplex PCR; TCRdb stores just in-frame clones and leaves some out. The sample lists 90,000 to 140,000 clones, about four fifths occurring once. V lost 4 bases and J lost 5; bases outside the gene matches: 8. There are 15 residues in the CDR3. Per germline, CDR1 SGHRS and CDR2 YFSETQ. Sequencing was done on a sample of peripheral blood. The origin of this receptor is a woman of 80 years or more with acute or convalescent COVID-19. The V call is TRBV5-1, the J call TRBJ2-1, with TRBD2 identical over 8 bases. The CDR3 region has the DNA TGCGCCAGCAGCCCGAGAAGCGGGAGTAACAATGAGCAGTTCTTC. Translating gives CASSPRSGSNNEQFF.